The rows below give T cell receptor beta chains drawn from one sample of a study of OX40 agonist ivuxolimab in advanced cancers. Using immunoSEQ multiplex PCR, the repertoire was profiled, and TCRdb retains in-frame clones only, with some absent. Among 45,000 or so clones, less than 85% were seen once, and the ten largest hold over 3.5%. The material sequenced was CD4+ or CD8+ T cells sorted from blood, taken in a trial of the OX40 agonist ivuxolimab. Receptor source: an adult with an advanced solid tumor such as melanoma, head and neck, liver or kidney cancer. The CDR3 runs from the conserved cysteine through the conserved F or W. Fields, in order: V gene, D gene, clone size, J gene, CDR3 DNA, CDR3 protein. A D gene is named only where the DNA matches it firmly. Only some rows state a clone size, as once, few, many or a class for expanded clones.

>TRBV28|TRBD2|NA|TRBJ2-7
TGTGCCAGCAGTTTGATACGGGGGGGCTCCACCTACGAGCAGTACTTC
CASSLIRGGSTYEQYF
>TRBV2|NA|NA|TRBJ2-5
TGTGCCAGCAGTGGGTCGGGGGGCTCCGAGTCAGAGACCCAGTACTTC
CASSGSGGSESETQYF
>TRBV2|NA|once|TRBJ2-6
TGTGCCAGCAGGGGACTCCTAAGCTCTGGGGCCAACGTCCTGACTTTC
CASRGLLSSGANVLTF
>TRBV28|TRBD1|NA|TRBJ1-4
TGTGCCAGCAGTTCATCCGGGACAGCCGTTGGTGAAAAACTGTTTTTT
CASSSSGTAVGEKLFF
>TRBV5-1|NA|NA|TRBJ2-7
TGCGCCAGCAGCTTCCAAGGGGGAGAATTCTACGAGCAGTACTTC
CASSFQGGEFYEQYF
>TRBV6-6|NA|NA|TRBJ1-2
TGTGCCAGCAGTTACCTGGACCACCGGTCCGGCTACACCTTC
CASSYLDHRSGYTF
>TRBV7-3|NA|NA|TRBJ2-2
TGTGCCAGCAGCTTGCAAGGGTCTTGGGCCGGGGAGCTGTTTTTT
CASSLQGSWAGELFF
>TRBV18|TRBD1|NA|TRBJ2-5
TGTGCCAGCTCACCATCGTCGCGACAGGGCTCCGGGGCCCAGTACTTC
CASSPSSRQGSGAQYF
>TRBV7-9|TRBD1|once|TRBJ2-7
TGTGCCAGCAGCTTACCGGGACAGGGGAGTCGCGAGCAGTACTTC
CASSLPGQGSREQYF
>TRBV28|NA|NA|TRBJ1-2
TGTGCCAGCAGCCCCATTCGACCCCCCTTAAGCTATGGCTACACCTTC
CASSPIRPPLSYGYTF
>TRBV11-1|NA|NA|TRBJ1-1
TGTGCCAGCAGCTTAGCCCGTGGACAGTTGAACACTGAAGCTTTCTTT
CASSLARGQLNTEAFF
>TRBV7-9|TRBD1|medium-sized|TRBJ1-4
TGTGCCAGCAGCGTAACAGGGGTAGTGGAGGAAAAACTGTTTTTT
CASSVTGVVEEKLFF
>TRBV30|NA|NA|TRBJ1-2
TGTGCCTGGAGTGTATTGACCAGCAGCGATGGCTACACCTTC
CAWSVLTSSDGYTF
>TRBV16|TRBD1|NA|TRBJ2-3
TGTGCCAGCACCTGGACAGGGGCGAAAGATACGCAGTATTTT
CASTWTGAKDTQYF
>TRBV9|TRBD1|once|TRBJ1-4
TGTGCCAGCAGCTACAGGGGCGGAAATGAAAAACTGTTTTTT
CASSYRGGNEKLFF
>TRBV19|TRBD1|NA|TRBJ2-7
TGTGCCAGTAGTATGGACAGGGCCTACGAGCAGTACTTC
CASSMDRAYEQYF
>TRBV5-1|NA|NA|TRBJ2-7
TGCGCCAGCAGCTCAGGATCGGGCTACTCCTACGAGCAGTACTTC
CASSSGSGYSYEQYF